Given below is one T cell receptor beta chain in context. Both intraepithelial and lamina propria lymphocytes were released by processing graft tissue. This sample is part of a study of graft-versus-host responses after intestinal transplantation. Background on the study: Recipients got multivisceral, liver-intestinal, or isolated intestinal transplants.

This CDR3 contains 15 residues. V was clipped by 3 bases and J by 3 bases, with 9 bases between them. Germline CDR1 and CDR2: MGHDK and SYGVNS. Produced via immunoSEQ multiplex PCR; TCRdb's table is partial and in-frame only. The sample consists of approximately 19,000 clones, over 65% of them appearing once. Specimen: ileum tissue, collected about 21 days after intestinal transplant. The TCR sequence derives from a human patient who received an intestinal transplant, so some T cells may come from the graft donor. The rearrangement joins TRBV25-1 to TRBJ1-6; the D gene is possibly TRBD1 (5 bases). In DNA form, the CDR3 reads TGTGCCAGCAGTGATTACAGGAGCTATAATTCACCCCTCCACTTT. As protein: CASSDYRSYNSPLHF. Drawing the rest from reference TRBV25-1 and TRBJ1-6, the complete variable domain is EADIYQTPRYLVIGTGKKITLECSQTMGHDKMYWYQQDPGMELHLIHYSYGVNSTEKGDLSSESTVSRIRTEHFPLTLESARPSHTSQYLCASSDYRSYNSPLHFGNGTRLTVT.